What follows are 11 T cell receptor beta chains derived from one specimen sequenced in a study of T cells in Graves' hyperthyroidism and ophthalmopathy. Using RNA transcripts as the source, TCR beta CDR3 regions were amplified. An initial round of RT-PCR targeting the TCR CDR3 relied on the HTBI primer set. TCRdb re-analysed the multiplex PCR reads in MiXCR, keeping a single row per CDR3 protein. Altogether a few hundred thousand distinct CDR3 sequences are present, 14% being singletons, with the ten largest covering less than 20%. The sequencing sample was made of blood. The origin of the receptors is a woman younger than 35 with Graves' hyperthyroidism.

There are many counts of this clonotype. V is TRBV30 and J is TRBJ1-1; tentative D call: TRBD1 (5 bases). CDR1 GTSNPN and CDR2 SVGIG come from the germline V gene (reference sequence). The V gene lost 5 bases and the J gene lost 1 base, with 14 bases spanning the gap. The CDR3 loop spans 14 amino acids. The chain's CDR3 is CAWGGSRSNTEAFF. The DNA of the CDR3 is TGTGCCTGGGGGGGGTCCCGCTCGAACACTGAAGCTTTCTTT.

Ten or more counts support this clonotype. This chain joins TRBV11-2 and TRBJ1-1; D gene ambiguous. Per the germline V gene, CDR1 is SGHAT and CDR2 is FQNNGV. Trimming took off 5 bases at V and 0 bases at J, with 13 bases between the two ends. This CDR3 is built from 15 residues. As DNA, the CDR3 is TGTGCCAGCAGCCCCCTCACAGTAATGAACACTGAAGCTTTCTTT. Protein product: CASSPLTVMNTEAFF.

Ten or more counts support this clonotype. The rearrangement uses TRBV19 and TRBJ1-2; tentatively, D is TRBD1 (6 bases). The CDR3 is 15 amino acids. V was clipped by 8 bases and J by 4 bases, with 20 bases between them. In germline, CDR1 is LNHDA, CDR2 SQIVND (reference sequence). In nucleotides, the CDR3 is TGTGCCAGTGAGACAACCTCGGGACACATCTATGGCTACACCTTC. This codes for CASETTSGHIYGYTF.

This clonotype has ten or more counts. CDR3 in amino acids: CASSEAKLAGGRYEQFF. As DNA, the CDR3 is TGTGCCAGCAGTGAAGCGAAACTAGCGGGAGGGCGGTATGAGCAGTTCTTC. The chain carries TRBV6-1 and TRBJ2-1; 13 bases map to TRBD2. CDR1 is MNHNS, CDR2 SASEGT, per germline. The CDR3 covers 17 residues. Losses at the gene ends were 0 bases for V and 8 bases for J; bases not matched to a gene: 7.

This clonotype was counted many times. V usage is TRBV12-5 and J usage is TRBJ2-7, with D perhaps TRBD1 or TRBD2 (5 bases each). The CDR3 extends over 21 amino acids. V lost 1 base, J lost 3 bases, and 31 bases lay in between. The germline V gene has CDR1 LGHNT and CDR2 FRNRAP. The CDR3 is CASGLAGAGQGLTLPYYEQYV. The CDR3 nucleotides read TGTGCTAGTGGTTTGGCCGGGGCCGGGCAAGGTTTGACTCTGCCATACTACGAGCAGTACGTC.

This clonotype turned up a few times. The V gene is TRBV10-3, the J gene TRBJ2-3; D gene ambiguous. Germline V gene data show CDR1 as ENHRY and CDR2 as SYGVKD. This CDR3 spans 12 amino acids. Trimming removed 11 bases at V and 5 bases at J, with 14 bases between. The CDR3 loop is CAHGHDGDTQYF. For the CDR3, the DNA is TGTGCCCACGGCCATGACGGAGATACGCAGTATTTT.

This clonotype was recorded many times. The genes are TRBV27 and TRBJ1-1, with 8 bases fitting TRBD1. The CDR3 contains 15 residues. The V segment lost 2 bases and the J segment 1 base; nucleotides outside the gene matches: 3. CDR1 MNHEY and CDR2 SMNVEV come from the germline V gene (reference sequence). CDR3 protein: CASSLLGQGNTEAFF. In nucleotides, the CDR3 is TGTGCCAGCAGTTTACTCGGACAGGGGAACACTGAAGCTTTCTTT.

There are many counts of this clonotype. This chain joins TRBV12-3 or TRBV12-4 and TRBJ2-2; D is unclear. V was pared by 3 bases and J by 2 bases, with 7 bases between. The CDR3 has 14 residues. The CDR3 sequence: CASSFGANTGELFF. The CDR3 DNA sequence: TGTGCCAGCAGTTTTGGCGCTAACACCGGGGAGCTGTTTTTT.

This clonotype is a singleton in its sample. The chain couples TRBV6-2 or TRBV6-3 to TRBJ2-1; no reliable D call. The CDR3 runs to 12 residues. Trimming left V 8 bases short and J 8 bases short, with 13 bases between. Germline V gene sequence: CDR1 MNHEY, CDR2 SVGEGT. The CDR3 protein is CASRTLGDEQFF. The CDR3, as DNA: TGTGCCAGCCGAACTCTCGGCGATGAGCAGTTCTTC.

This clonotype was observed many times. The chain couples TRBV20-1 to TRBJ2-5, with 11 bases fitting TRBD2. V trimming: 0 bases; J trimming: 2 bases; junction bases outside the gene matches: 5. CDR1 and CDR2 (germline): DFQATT, SNEGSKA (reference sequence). The CDR3 totals 16 residues. DNA of the CDR3: TGCAGTGCTAGAGATCGACTAGCGGGAAGACAAGAGACCCAGTACTTC. Translating gives CSARDRLAGRQETQYF.

This clonotype was found a few times. The CDR3 here is CASSLVNYNSPLHF. The CDR3 nucleotides are TGTGCCAGCAGTTTGGTGAACTATAATTCACCCCTCCACTTT. This rearrangement joins TRBV27 to TRBJ1-6; D is unclear. Germline CDR1 reads MNHEY; CDR2 reads SMNVEV (reference sequence). V lost 3 bases, J lost 3 bases, and 6 bases lay in between. The CDR3 has 14 amino acids.